These 5 T cell receptor beta chains share one sample of origin, sequenced in a study of cytomegalovirus exposure and HLA in healthy donors. Primers included in the PCR were 60 Vbeta and 13 Jbeta primers. Clones were read by immunoSEQ multiplex PCR, and TCRdb kept only the in-frame ones, dropping some. The table lists 100,000 to 150,000 clones. The source material was PBMCs. These receptors were taken from a woman between 40 and 55 years old in good health and CMV-seropositive.

This chain joins TRBV2 and TRBJ2-2, with 7 bases aligning to TRBD1. V lost 6 bases, J lost 1 base, and 8 bases stayed unmatched. The CDR3 totals 16 residues. The germline V gene encodes CDR1 SNHLY and CDR2 FYNNEI. In DNA, the CDR3 is TGTGCCAGCAGCGGGCCGGGACAGATGAACACCGGGGAGCTGTTTTTT. The encoded protein is CASSGPGQMNTGELFF.

CDR3 in amino acids: CASSYREGREQYF. In DNA, the CDR3 is TGTGCCAGCAGTTATCGGGAGGGCCGCGAGCAGTACTTC. The gene calls are TRBV27 and TRBJ2-7; 8 bases map to TRBD2. The germline CDR1 and CDR2 sequences are MNHEY and SMNVEV (reference sequence). The CDR3 has 13 amino acids. With 4 bases clipped from V and 6 bases from J, the junction kept 5 bases outside the gene matches.

This sequence joins TRBV19 and TRBJ2-1; 11 nucleotides align to TRBD2. Germline values: CDR1 LNHDA, CDR2 SQIVND (reference sequence). V shed 5 bases and J 8 bases; nucleotides not matched to a gene: 8. The CDR3 totals 15 residues. Here the CDR3 DNA reads TGTGCCAGTAGTGGCCTAGCGGGAGGTCTGGATGAGCAGTTCTTC. Translated, it gives CASSGLAGGLDEQFF.

The rearrangement links TRBV19 to TRBJ1-5; D is undetermined. The CDR3 contains 12 residues. V gave up 3 bases and J gave up 4 bases, with 4 bases separating them. Per the germline V gene, CDR1 is LNHDA and CDR2 is SQIVND (reference sequence). In DNA, the CDR3 is TGTGCCAGTAGTATCGGGAATCAGCCCCAGCATTTT. Translating it yields CASSIGNQPQHF.

V gene TRBV4-3 combines with J gene TRBJ1-5, with 8 bases fitting TRBD1. In germline, CDR1 is LGHNA, CDR2 YSLEER. The CDR3 is made up of 18 amino acids. The V segment lost 2 bases and the J segment 4 bases; nucleotides outside the gene matches: 13. The CDR3 is CASSQRWSPGGFNQPQHF. The CDR3 DNA sequence: TGCGCCAGCAGCCAAAGATGGTCCCCAGGGGGCTTTAATCAGCCCCAGCATTTT.